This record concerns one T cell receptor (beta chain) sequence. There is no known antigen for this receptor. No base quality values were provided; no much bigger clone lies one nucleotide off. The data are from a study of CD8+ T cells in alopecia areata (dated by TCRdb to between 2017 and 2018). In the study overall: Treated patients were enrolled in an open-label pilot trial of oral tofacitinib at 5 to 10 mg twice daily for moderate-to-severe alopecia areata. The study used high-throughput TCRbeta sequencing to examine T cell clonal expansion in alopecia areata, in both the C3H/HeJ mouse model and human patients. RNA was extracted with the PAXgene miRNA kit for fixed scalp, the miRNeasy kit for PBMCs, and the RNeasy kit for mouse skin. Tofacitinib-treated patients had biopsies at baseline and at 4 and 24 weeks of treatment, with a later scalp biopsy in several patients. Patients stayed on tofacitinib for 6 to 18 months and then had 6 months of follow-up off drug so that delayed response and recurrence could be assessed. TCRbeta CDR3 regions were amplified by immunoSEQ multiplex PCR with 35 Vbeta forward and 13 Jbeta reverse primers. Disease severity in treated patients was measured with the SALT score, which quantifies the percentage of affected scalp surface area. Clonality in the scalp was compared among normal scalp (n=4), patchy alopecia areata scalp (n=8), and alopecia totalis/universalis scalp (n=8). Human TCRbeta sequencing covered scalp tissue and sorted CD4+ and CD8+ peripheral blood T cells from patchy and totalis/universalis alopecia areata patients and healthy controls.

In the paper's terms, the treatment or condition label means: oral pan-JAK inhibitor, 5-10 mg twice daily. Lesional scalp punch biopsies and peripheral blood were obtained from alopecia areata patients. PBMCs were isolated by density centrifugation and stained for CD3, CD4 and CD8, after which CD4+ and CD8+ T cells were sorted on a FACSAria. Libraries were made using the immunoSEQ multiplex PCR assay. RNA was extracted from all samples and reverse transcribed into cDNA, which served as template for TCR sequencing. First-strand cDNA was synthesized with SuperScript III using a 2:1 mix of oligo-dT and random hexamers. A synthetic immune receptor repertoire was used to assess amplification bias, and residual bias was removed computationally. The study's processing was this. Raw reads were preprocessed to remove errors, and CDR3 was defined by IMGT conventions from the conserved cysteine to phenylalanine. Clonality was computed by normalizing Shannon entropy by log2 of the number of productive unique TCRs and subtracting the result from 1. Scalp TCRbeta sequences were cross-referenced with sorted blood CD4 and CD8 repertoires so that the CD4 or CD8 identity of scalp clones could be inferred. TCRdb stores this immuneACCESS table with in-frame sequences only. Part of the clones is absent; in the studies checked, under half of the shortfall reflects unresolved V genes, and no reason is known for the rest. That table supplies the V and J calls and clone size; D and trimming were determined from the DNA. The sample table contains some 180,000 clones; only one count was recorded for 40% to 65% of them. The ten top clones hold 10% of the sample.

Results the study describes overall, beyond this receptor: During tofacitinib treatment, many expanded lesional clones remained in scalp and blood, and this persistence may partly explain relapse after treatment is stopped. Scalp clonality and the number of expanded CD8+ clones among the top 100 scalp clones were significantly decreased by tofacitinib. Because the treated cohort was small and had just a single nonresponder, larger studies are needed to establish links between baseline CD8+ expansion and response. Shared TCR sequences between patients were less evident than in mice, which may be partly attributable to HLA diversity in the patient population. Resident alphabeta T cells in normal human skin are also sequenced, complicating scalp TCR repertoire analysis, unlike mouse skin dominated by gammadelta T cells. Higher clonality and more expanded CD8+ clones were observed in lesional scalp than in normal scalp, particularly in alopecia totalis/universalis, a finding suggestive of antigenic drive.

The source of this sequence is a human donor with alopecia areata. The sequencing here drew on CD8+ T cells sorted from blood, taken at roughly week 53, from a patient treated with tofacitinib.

The CDR3 corresponds to CASSSGNTQYF. The nucleotide sequence is TGTGCCAGCAGCTCGGGTAATACGCAGTATTTT. The receptor chain draws on TRBV13 and TRBJ2-3, with the D gene too uncertain to name. Relative to germline, V is 4 bases shorter and J is 7 bases shorter, with 6 bases between their ends. The CDR3 has 11 amino acids, counting the end cysteine and phenylalanine. CDR3 DNA only is kept here, 33 bases in frame from base 1. The germline V gene (reference sequence) gives CDR1 as PRHDT and CDR2 as FYEKMQ.